The 10 T cell receptor beta chains below all came from one sample that was sequenced in a study of neoadjuvant nivolumab and ipilimumab in lung cancer. Generated by immunoSEQ multiplex PCR, the TCRdb table keeps only in-frame clones and is missing some. The sample has 10,000 to 15,000 clones; around 65% are singletons. The material was peripheral blood, obtained after neoadjuvant nivolumab, alone or with ipilimumab, at or shortly before surgery. The receptors come from an adult with non-small cell lung cancer.

The rearrangement joins TRBV5-1 to TRBJ2-7; no definite D call. The length of the CDR3 is 14 residues. The ends were cut back, 0 bases at V and 5 bases at J, with 12 bases in the middle. Germline V gene data show CDR1 as SGHRS and CDR2 as YFSETQ. The CDR3 nucleotides are TGCGCCAGCAGCTTGGGCAGGACGAGGCACGAGCAGTACTTC. Its protein is CASSLGRTRHEQYF.

This chain joins TRBV18 and TRBJ2-7; D is ambiguous. There are 14 residues in the CDR3. Trimming pared 0 bases from V and 3 bases from J, leaving 9 bases between. Germline CDR1 is KGHSH and CDR2 is LQKENI. In DNA form, the CDR3 reads TGTGCCAGCTCACCACCGAGGAGTCTCTACGAGCAGTACTTC. Its protein is CASSPPRSLYEQYF.

V is TRBV11-3 and J is TRBJ1-2; D remains unclear. This CDR3 has 11 residues. Germline V CDR1 and CDR2: SGHNT, YENEEA. Trimming pared 6 bases from V and 7 bases from J, leaving 9 bases between. The CDR3 DNA sequence: TGTGCCAGCAGTTCCCGTGGTGGCTACACCTTC. Protein sequence: CASSSRGGYTF.

The chain joins TRBV29-1 to TRBJ2-7; 7 nucleotides line up with TRBD1. This CDR3 has 13 residues. Trimming took 3 bases from V and 3 from J; bases not matched to a gene: 5. Germline lookup yields CDR1 SQVTM and CDR2 ANQGSEA. The CDR3: CSVEGQTGYEQYF. CDR3 bases: TGCAGCGTTGAGGGACAGACCGGCTACGAGCAGTACTTC.

The rearrangement links TRBV6-1 to TRBJ2-7, with D maybe TRBD2 (6 bases). Trimming cost V 4 bases and J 3 bases, with 13 bases left between them. Germline assignment: CDR1 MNHNS and CDR2 SASEGT. The CDR3 consists of 14 residues. DNA of the CDR3: TGTGCCAGCAGTGGGGGACTTGGAGTCTACGAGCAGTACTTC. Translation: CASSGGLGVYEQYF.

The V call is TRBV9, the J call TRBJ1-4; unclear D gene. The CDR3 runs 16 residues. V was trimmed by 2 bases and J by 0 bases, leaving 11 bases between them. In germline, CDR1 is SGDLS, CDR2 YYNGEE. As DNA, the CDR3 is TGTGCCAGCAGCGTCCTCGGTGCTGCAACTAATGAAAAACTGTTTTTT. Residues: CASSVLGAATNEKLFF.

This clone appeared a few times. The CDR3 loop reads CASSLLTSGDTYEQYF. The CDR3 DNA reads as TGTGCCAGCAGTTTACTAACTAGCGGAGACACCTACGAGCAGTACTTC. The rearrangement uses TRBV27 and TRBJ2-7; 8 bases line up with TRBD2. The CDR3 is 16 residues long. V shed 2 bases, J shed 2 bases, and the junction held 8 bases outside the gene matches. CDR1 is MNHEY and CDR2 is SMNVEV in the germline V gene (reference sequence).

This clone was found once. The gene calls are TRBV5-1 and TRBJ2-5; 9 positions agree with TRBD1. The CDR3 sequence is 16 residues long. CDR1 is SGHRS, CDR2 YFSETQ, per germline. Losses at the gene ends were 2 bases for V and 5 bases for J; bases not matched to a gene: 10. Here the CDR3 reads CASSFPPGQGSETQYF. In nucleotides, the CDR3 is TGCGCCAGCAGCTTTCCACCGGGACAGGGTTCCGAGACCCAGTACTTC.

The J gene is TRBJ2-1, the V gene TRBV5-1; D is tentatively TRBD1 or TRBD2 (6 bases each). Trimming took 4 bases from V and 8 from J, leaving 13 bases between them. Germline CDR1 reads SGHRS; CDR2 reads YFSETQ. The CDR3 covers 13 residues. CDR3 DNA sequence: TGCGCCAGCAGCCTAAACAGGGAGGATGAGCAGTTCTTC. Translating gives CASSLNREDEQFF.

V usage is TRBV5-1 and J usage is TRBJ2-7; D is possibly TRBD2 (6 bases). The CDR3 loop spans 13 amino acids. Germline V gene data show CDR1 as SGHRS and CDR2 as YFSETQ. Trimming pared 7 bases from V and 4 bases from J, leaving 15 bases between. The CDR3 coding sequence is TGCGCCAGCGGAGGGACCGTAGGGTACGAGCAGTACTTC. Encoded protein: CASGGTVGYEQYF.